This TCR beta chain was observed in a study of shared clonotypes between healthy human individuals. Regarding the study as a whole: In the sorted subsets, rarefaction showed sequencing was incomplete despite large depth.

As originally analysed: Without quality scores, immunoSEQ junctional reads could not be filtered like full-length reads. The protocol was immunoSEQ multiplex PCR, while the TCRdb copy is restricted to in-frame clones and leaves out a portion. From that table come the V and J calls and clone size; the DNA was used to work out D and trimming. Seen here are about 660,000 clones, about 74% observed once, and the top ten hold approximately 1.7%. Details on this clone: What it binds is not known.

The CDR3 length is 14 residues. V lost 1 base and J 10 bases, leaving 17 bases between the germline ends. Germline CDR1 and CDR2: GTSNPN and SVGIG (reference sequence). The chain recombines TRBV30 with TRBJ2-1; the D gene is possibly TRBD2 (5 bases). The clonotype comes from a woman in her twenties or thirties in good health. Sequenced input: memory CD4+ T cells sorted from blood. Sample subset: CD45RA-negative fraction. DNA for the CDR3: TGTGCCTGGAGTGGGGGTGGTACGGGGAGAGAGCAGTTCTTC. It is translated as CAWSGGGTGREQFF.